These 8 T cell receptor beta chains came from one sample sequenced in a study of identical twins. TCRdb re-derived calls from the 5' RACE reads in MiXCR, one entry per CDR3 protein. This table has about 530,000 distinct CDR3 sequences, under 25% appearing once. Separately, the same data were catalogued under a study of yellow fever vaccine responses in identical twins.

The source material was CD4+ T cells sorted from blood. The receptors derive from a woman aged 18-29 years in good health.

The chain links TRBV24-1 to TRBJ2-1; TRBD1 is a possible D gene (6 bases). Trimming removed 5 bases from V and 5 bases from J, with 15 bases in between. The germline V gene has CDR1 KGHDR and CDR2 SFDVKD. The CDR3 runs 15 residues. CDR3 in amino acids: CATSGIVQGNNEQFF. The CDR3 region has the DNA TGTGCCACCAGTGGGATAGTACAGGGCAACAATGAGCAGTTCTTC.

The genes are TRBV2 and TRBJ2-1; 11 nucleotides line up with TRBD2. Germline trimming cut 7 bases from V and 6 bases from J; bases unmatched to any gene: 5. This CDR3 contains 14 residues. Looked up from germline, CDR1 is SNHLY and CDR2 is FYNNEI. The CDR3 spells CASKLAGVINEQFF. The CDR3, as DNA: TGTGCCAGCAAACTAGCGGGAGTAATCAATGAGCAGTTCTTC.

This chain uses TRBV10-3 with TRBJ2-2; possibly TRBD1 or TRBD2 for D (5 bases each). Trimming shortened V by 6 bases and J by 1 base, and 15 bases separated the two germline ends. CDR1 is ENHRY, CDR2 SYGVKD, per germline. The CDR3 consists of 16 residues. In nucleotides, the CDR3 is TGTGCCATCAGCCCCGGGGCGACTTTGAACACCGGGGAGCTGTTTTTT. This translates into CAISPGATLNTGELFF.

The chain links TRBV15 to TRBJ1-3; D gene uncertain. Per the germline V gene, CDR1 is LNHNV and CDR2 is YYDKDF (reference sequence). The CDR3 contains 13 residues. The germline V and J ends were trimmed by 0 bases and 4 bases, with 4 bases remaining between them. CDR3 sequence: CATSREAGNTIYF. CDR3 nucleotides: TGTGCCACCAGCAGAGAAGCAGGAAACACCATATATTTT.

This clonotype was seen only a few times. The chain has TRBV12-3 or TRBV12-4 and TRBJ1-1; tentatively, D is TRBD1 (6 bases). This CDR3 is 16 amino acids long. V lost 0 bases and J lost 1, with 12 bases in between. The CDR3 region is CASSLAGQSGNTEAFF. Here the CDR3 DNA reads TGTGCCAGCAGTTTAGCTGGACAGTCTGGGAACACTGAAGCTTTCTTT.

In this sample, this clonotype turned up a few times. The chain employs TRBV6-5 and TRBJ2-1, with 9 bases aligning to TRBD2. The CDR3 spans 17 residues. V lost 2 bases, J lost 7 bases, and 12 bases stayed unmatched. Germline V gene data show CDR1 as MNHEY and CDR2 as SVGAGI. DNA of the CDR3: TGTGCCAGCAGTTACATCGTACGCGGGGGGGCTGGTAATGAGCAGTTCTTC. Its translation: CASSYIVRGGAGNEQFF.

This sequence joins TRBV12-3 or TRBV12-4 and TRBJ1-5; TRBD1 is a possible D gene (6 bases). The CDR3 runs 14 residues. Trimming took 6 bases from V and 7 from J, leaving 16 bases between them. The DNA of the CDR3 is TGTGCCAGCAGCGGTAAGGGGGGAGGGCAGCCCCAGCATTTT. This codes for CASSGKGGGQPQHF.

This clonotype turned up a few times. V is TRBV4-1 and J is TRBJ2-5, with D perhaps being TRBD1 or TRBD2 (5 bases each). The CDR3 sequence is 15 residues long. Trimming cost V 0 bases and J 4 bases, with 12 bases left between them. Germline lookup yields CDR1 MGHRA and CDR2 YSYEKL. In DNA form, the CDR3 reads TGCGCCAGCAGCCAAGAAGGGACGGTGGCAGAGACCCAGTACTTC. Protein product: CASSQEGTVAETQYF.